This TCR beta chain was recorded in a study of CD8 T cells in ankylosing spondylitis. TCRdb fed the 5' RACE reads into MiXCR, producing one record per CDR3 protein. The sample holds 230,000 or so distinct CDR3 sequences; 24% are singletons and the top ten take about 0.6%. At least ten counts were recorded for this clonotype. The CDR3 has 15 amino acids. In germline, CDR1 is SGHKS, CDR2 YYEKEE (reference sequence). V lost 5 bases, J lost 3 bases, and 14 bases lay in between. The rearrangement links TRBV5-5 to TRBJ2-2; weak D call: TRBD1 (6 bases). Sequenced input: blood, either unsorted or a sorted T cell fraction (not recorded which). The TCR sequence derives from a male donor with ankylosing spondylitis or in good health (not recorded which). CDR3 nucleotides: TGTGCCAGCAGTCAAACAGGGCTGGACACCGGGGAGCTGTTTTTT. Translated: CASSQTGLDTGELFF. Variable domain in full (rest from reference TRBV5-5 and TRBJ2-2): DAGVTQSPTHLIKTRGQQVTLRCSPISGHKSVSWYQQVLGQGPQFIFQYYEKEERGRGNFPDRFSARQFPNYSSELNVNALLLGDSALYLCASSQTGLDTGELFFGEGSRLTVL.